The sample holds one count of the clone carrying this T cell receptor (beta chain). What it binds is unknown. This sample is drawn from a study of siplizumab effects on memory and regulatory T cells. Broader study findings: Confirmation that proliferating Tregs from siplizumab cultures had suppressive function was not obtained. Siplizumab, the agent tested, significantly reduced alloreactive sequences traceable to unstimulated CD4+ memory cells. Naive T cells appeared more diverse than memory cells and seemed to be major alloresponse contributors.

V lost 4 bases, J lost 8 bases, and 26 bases lay in between. The CDR3 is 17 residues long. The germline gives CDR1 SGHDT, CDR2 YYEEEE. The data were produced by immunoSEQ multiplex PCR, yet TCRdb's version contains in-frame clones alone and is incomplete. The table shows more than 70,000 clones, with 85% to 95% occurring only once. The chain is built from TRBV5-6 and TRBJ2-3; possibly TRBD1 for D (6 bases). This TCR derives from a human donor in good health. Input material: CD8+ T cells sorted from blood. The CDR3 sequence is CASSPPVVRPLGATQYF. CDR3 coding DNA: TGTGCCAGCAGCCCGCCAGTAGTGAGACCGCTGGGGGCTACGCAGTATTTT. Combining the CDR3 with reference TRBV5-6 and TRBJ2-3 gives the whole variable domain DAGVTQSPTHLIKTRGQQVTLRCSPKSGHDTVSWYQQALGQGPQFIFQYYEEEERQRGNFPDRFSGHQFPNYSSELNVNALLLGDSALYLCASSPPVVRPLGATQYFGPGTRLTVL.